Shown below are 2 T cell receptor beta chains from a single sample sequenced in a study of cytotoxic CD8 clonotypes in ibrutinib-treated CLL. Only in-frame clones appear in the TCRdb table, and some are missing; sequencing was by immunoSEQ multiplex PCR. The sample carries some 61,000 clones, 68% recorded once. The source was PBMCs, collected after 12 months of ibrutinib treatment. The receptors here all came from a human donor with chronic lymphocytic leukemia.

This chain joins TRBV7-2 and TRBJ1-5; possible D gene TRBD1, 5 bases. Trimming left V 3 bases short and J 0 bases short, with 9 bases between. CDR1 is SGHTA and CDR2 is FQGNSA in the germline V gene. The length of the CDR3 is 15 residues. CDR3 in amino acids: CASSLRGTSNQPQHF. For the CDR3, the DNA is TGTGCCAGCAGCTTGAGGGGAACTAGCAATCAGCCCCAGCATTTT.

The rearrangement uses TRBV5-4 and TRBJ2-7, with D possibly matching TRBD1 (6 bases). In germline, CDR1 is SGHNT, CDR2 YYREEE (reference sequence). Trimming took off 4 bases at V and 2 bases at J, with 13 bases between the two ends. This CDR3 is built from 14 residues. The CDR3 sequence: CASSLKGQTYEQYF. The CDR3 coding sequence is TGTGCCAGCAGCCTGAAGGGACAAACCTACGAGCAGTACTTC.